The entry that follows covers one T cell receptor (beta chain) sequence. Its antigen is still unknown. An end of the junction differs from the germline gene, which may be a read error. Looking up the germline V gene (reference sequence) yields CDR1 SSHAT and CDR2 FNYEAQ. The CDR3 holds 20 amino acids from the cysteine to the phenylalanine. Of all the DNA, just the CDR3 is kept, 60 bases in frame from base 1. The immunoSEQ Assay, a bias-controlled multiplex PCR, was used to amplify TCRbeta CDR3 regions from genomic DNA. The study's own analysis went as follows. Nucleated cell counts per sample were estimated from amplification of reference gene primers within the assay. To quantify the absolute abundance of each unique TCRbeta CDR3 rearrangement, sequence reads were collapsed and filtered. For each sample, productive Simpson clonality was calculated as the square root of Simpson's diversity index over productive rearrangements. In its TCRdb copy, this immuneACCESS table keeps in-frame sequences only and misses some clones. Where compared with another copy, unresolved V genes explain less than half of these, and the others have no known cause. That table is the source of V, J and clone size, and D and trimming were worked out from the DNA. Here the sample has 130,000 to 150,000 clones; 65% to 90% occur a single time. In total, the top ten clones hold more than 8.5% of the sample.

These data are taken from a study of blood T cell repertoires in COVID-19 (TCRdb year 2020). Regarding the study in general: Samples from collaborators originated in the United States, Italy and Spain and spanned both the acute and convalescent phases of COVID-19. The prospective study material was composed of cDNA or gDNA derived from T cells, B-cell-depleted T cells, or PBMCs. The dataset comprised deeply sampled blood TCRbeta repertoires from subjects exposed to, actively infected with, or recovered from COVID-19. The repertoires were made available in a free public database intended to serve as a resource for research on the immune response to SARS-CoV-2. Samples came from the ongoing ImmuneRACE study (first 160 participants) plus 1,254 subjects from 6 global collaborators. Sample metadata almost always included a de-identified subject ID, COVID-19 status, age in years and sex. HLA class I and class II types, where available, came from metadata supplied by the sample provider rather than from assay-based typing. What the authors observed across the whole study: The amount of clinical and demographic metadata varied by source and participant and was provided uncurated.

The collaborating institutions used their own protocols to collect whole blood in K2EDTA tubes. For TCRbeta analysis, collaborators shipped samples in one of three forms: frozen whole blood, isolated PBMCs, or DNA extracted from either of those sample types. The sequencing input was peripheral blood. The chain is made from TRBV7-7 and TRBJ1-3, with TRBD1 identical over 9 junction bases. The TCR comes from a man aged 60 to 69 with active or convalescent COVID-19. The CDR3 loop reads CASSLASYGDRDYSGNTIYF. The nucleotide sequence reads TGTGCTAGCAGCTTAGCTAGCTATGGGGACAGGGACTACTCTGGAAACACCATATATTTT.